This TCR beta chain was identified during a study of prognosis after radiotherapy for stage I lung cancer. Across the whole study: Among the enrolled patients, more than eleven had newly diagnosed primary stage I lung tumors, while 5 or 6 had oligometastatic NSCLC following surgical resection of the primary tumor. The approximately 13 male and roughly six female patients were aged roughly 53 to 95, median around 78 years. No patient had concurrent therapy with stereotactic body radiotherapy.

Two-round multiplex PCR on genomic DNA was the method by which TCR beta CDR3 was amplified. First-round PCR used primers specific to each TRBV and TRBJ gene. In TCRdb, the multiplex PCR reads were re-called with MiXCR into one record per CDR3 protein. Of 14,000 or so distinct CDR3 sequences listed, around 27% were seen once; the top ten hold around an eighth. This clonotype counts as medium-sized. V lost 4 bases to trimming and J lost 5 bases, with 12 bases between them. CDR1 and CDR2 (germline): SEHNR, FQNEAQ (reference sequence). The CDR3 sequence is 13 residues long. This clonotype was sampled from a donor aged 50 or older with non-small cell lung cancer. The chain combines TRBV7-9 with TRBJ2-7, with D unresolved. The input for sequencing was PBMCs, taken before or after stereotactic body radiation therapy (not recorded which). The CDR3: CASSSGSSNEQYF. CDR3 DNA: TGTGCCAGCAGCTCCGGCAGTAGCAACGAGCAGTACTTC.